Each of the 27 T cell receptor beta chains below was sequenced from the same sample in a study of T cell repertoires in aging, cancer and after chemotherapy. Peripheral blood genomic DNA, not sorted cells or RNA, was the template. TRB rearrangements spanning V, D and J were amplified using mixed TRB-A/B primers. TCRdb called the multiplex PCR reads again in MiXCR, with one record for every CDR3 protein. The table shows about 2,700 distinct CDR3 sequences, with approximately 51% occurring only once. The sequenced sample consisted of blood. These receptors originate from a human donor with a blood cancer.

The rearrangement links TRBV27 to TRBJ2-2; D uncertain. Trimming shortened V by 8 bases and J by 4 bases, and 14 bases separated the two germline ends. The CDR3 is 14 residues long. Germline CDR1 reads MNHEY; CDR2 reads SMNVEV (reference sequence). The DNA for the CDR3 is TGTGCCAGCGTGGGTAGCTCACCCACCGGGGAGCTGTTTTTT. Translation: CASVGSSPTGELFF.

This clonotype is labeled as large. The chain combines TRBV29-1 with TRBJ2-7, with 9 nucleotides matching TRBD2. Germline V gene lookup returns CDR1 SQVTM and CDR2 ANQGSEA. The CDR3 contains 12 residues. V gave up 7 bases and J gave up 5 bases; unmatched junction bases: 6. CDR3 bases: TGCAGCGCCAGCGGGGGGTACGACGAGCAGTACTTC. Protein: CSASGGYDEQYF.

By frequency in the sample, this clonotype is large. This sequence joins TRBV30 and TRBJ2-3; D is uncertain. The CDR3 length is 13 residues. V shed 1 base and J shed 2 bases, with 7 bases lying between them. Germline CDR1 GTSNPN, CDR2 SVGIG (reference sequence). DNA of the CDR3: TGTGCCTGGAGTGGCGGCCACACAGATACGCAGTATTTT. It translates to CAWSGGHTDTQYF.

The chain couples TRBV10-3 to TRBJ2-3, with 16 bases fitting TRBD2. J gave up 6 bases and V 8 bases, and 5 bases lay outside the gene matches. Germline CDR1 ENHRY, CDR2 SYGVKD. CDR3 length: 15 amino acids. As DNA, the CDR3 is TGTGCCATCGGGGGGACTAGCGGGGGGGCCGATACGCAGTATTTT. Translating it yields CAIGGTSGGADTQYF.

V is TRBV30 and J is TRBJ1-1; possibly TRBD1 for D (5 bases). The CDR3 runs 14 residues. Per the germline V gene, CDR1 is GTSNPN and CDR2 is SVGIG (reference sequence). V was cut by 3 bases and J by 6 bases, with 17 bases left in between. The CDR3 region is CAWRNYPGLSEAFF. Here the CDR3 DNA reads TGTGCCTGGAGAAACTATCCGGGACTCTCTGAAGCTTTCTTT. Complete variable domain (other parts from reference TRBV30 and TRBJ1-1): SQTIHQWPATLVQPVGSPLSLECTVEGTSNPNLYWYRQAAGRGLQLLFYSVGIGQISSEVPQNLSASRPQDRQFILSSKKLLLSDSGFYLCAWRNYPGLSEAFFGQGTRLTVV.

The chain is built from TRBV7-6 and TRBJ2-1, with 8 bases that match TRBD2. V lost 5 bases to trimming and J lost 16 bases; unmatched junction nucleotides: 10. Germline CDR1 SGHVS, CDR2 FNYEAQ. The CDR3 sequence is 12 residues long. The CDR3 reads CASSPGAGLGFF. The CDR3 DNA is TGTGCCAGCAGCCCCGGCGCGGGACTAGGCTTCTTC.

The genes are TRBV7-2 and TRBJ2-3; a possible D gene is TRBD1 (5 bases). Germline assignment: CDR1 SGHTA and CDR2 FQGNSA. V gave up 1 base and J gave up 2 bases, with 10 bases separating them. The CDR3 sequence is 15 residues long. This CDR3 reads CASSLGQYNTDTQYF. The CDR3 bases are TGTGCCAGCAGCTTAGGACAGTATAACACAGATACGCAGTATTTT.

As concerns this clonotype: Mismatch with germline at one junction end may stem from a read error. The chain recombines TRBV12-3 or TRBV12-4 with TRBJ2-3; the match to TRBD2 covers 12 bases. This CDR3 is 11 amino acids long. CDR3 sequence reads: CASTGGTSGHF. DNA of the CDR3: TGTGCCAGCACCGGGGGGACTAGCGGGCATTTT.

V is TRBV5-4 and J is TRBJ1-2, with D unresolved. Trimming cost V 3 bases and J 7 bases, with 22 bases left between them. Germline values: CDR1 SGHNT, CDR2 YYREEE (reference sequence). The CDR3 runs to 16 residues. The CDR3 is CASSSGRTLVPLGYTF. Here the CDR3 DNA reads TGTGCCAGCAGCTCCGGGAGAACTCTAGTCCCCCTTGGCTACACCTTC.

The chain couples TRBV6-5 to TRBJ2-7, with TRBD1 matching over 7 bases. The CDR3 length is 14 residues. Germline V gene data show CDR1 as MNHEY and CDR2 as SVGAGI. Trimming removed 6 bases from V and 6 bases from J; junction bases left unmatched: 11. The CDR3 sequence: CASREQGSLFEQYF. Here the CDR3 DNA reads TGTGCCAGCAGGGAACAGGGGTCCCTCTTCGAGCAGTACTTC.

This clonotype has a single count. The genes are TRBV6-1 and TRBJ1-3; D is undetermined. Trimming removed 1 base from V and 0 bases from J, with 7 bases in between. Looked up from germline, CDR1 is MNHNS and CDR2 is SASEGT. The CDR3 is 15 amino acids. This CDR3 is CASSEEGFSGNTIYF. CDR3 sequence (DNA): TGTGCCAGCAGTGAAGAAGGGTTCTCTGGAAACACCATATATTTT.

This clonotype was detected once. The DNA for the CDR3 is TGTGCCAGCAGCTTATACCGAGAGCAGTACTTC. It codes for CASSLYREQYF. V usage is TRBV5-8 and J usage is TRBJ2-1, with D uncertain. The J call could be wrong; TRBJ2-7 is a better fit for the DNA end. From germline, CDR1 is SGHTS and CDR2 YDEGEE. CDR3 length: 11 residues.

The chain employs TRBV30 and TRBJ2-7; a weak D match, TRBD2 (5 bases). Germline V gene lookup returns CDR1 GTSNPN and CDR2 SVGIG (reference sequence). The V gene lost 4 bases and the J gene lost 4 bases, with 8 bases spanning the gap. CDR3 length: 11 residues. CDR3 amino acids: CAWKGEYEQYF. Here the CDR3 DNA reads TGTGCCTGGAAGGGAGAATACGAGCAGTACTTC.

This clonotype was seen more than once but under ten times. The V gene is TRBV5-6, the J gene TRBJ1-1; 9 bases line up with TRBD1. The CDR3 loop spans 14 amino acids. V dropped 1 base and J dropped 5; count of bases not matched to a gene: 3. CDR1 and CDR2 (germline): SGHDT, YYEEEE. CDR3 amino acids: CASSLRTGVTEAFF. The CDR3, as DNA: TGTGCCAGCAGCTTGCGGACAGGGGTGACTGAAGCTTTCTTT.

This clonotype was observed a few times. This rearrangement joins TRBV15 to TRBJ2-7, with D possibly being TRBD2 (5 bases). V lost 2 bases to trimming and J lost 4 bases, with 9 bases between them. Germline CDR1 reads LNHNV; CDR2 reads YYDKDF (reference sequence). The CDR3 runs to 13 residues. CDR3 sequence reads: CATSRTRRYEQYF. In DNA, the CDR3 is TGTGCCACCAGCAGAACCCGGAGGTACGAGCAGTACTTC. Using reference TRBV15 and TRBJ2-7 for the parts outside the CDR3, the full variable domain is DAMVIQNPRYQVTQFGKPVTLSCSQTLNHNVMYWYQQKSSQAPKLLFHYYDKDFNNEADTPDNFQSRRPNTSFCFLDIRSPGLGDTAMYLCATSRTRRYEQYFGPGTRLTVT.

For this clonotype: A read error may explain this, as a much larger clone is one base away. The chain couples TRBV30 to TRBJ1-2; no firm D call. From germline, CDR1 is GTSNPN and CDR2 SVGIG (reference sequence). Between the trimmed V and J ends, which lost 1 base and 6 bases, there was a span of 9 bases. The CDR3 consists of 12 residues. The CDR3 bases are TGTGCCTGGAGTGGGGATAAAGATGGCTACACCTTC. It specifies CAWSGDKDGYTF. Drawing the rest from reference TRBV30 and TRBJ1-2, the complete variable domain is SQTIHQWPATLVQPVGSPLSLECTVEGTSNPNLYWYRQAAGRGLQLLFYSVGIGQISSEVPQNLSASRPQDRQFILSSKKLLLSDSGFYLCAWSGDKDGYTFGSGTRLTVV.

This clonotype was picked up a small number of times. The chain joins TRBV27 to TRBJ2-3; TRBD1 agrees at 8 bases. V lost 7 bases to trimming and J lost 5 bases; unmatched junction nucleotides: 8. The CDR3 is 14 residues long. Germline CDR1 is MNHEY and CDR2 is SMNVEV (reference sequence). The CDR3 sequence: CASTKQGDGDTQYF. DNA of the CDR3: TGTGCCAGCACCAAACAGGGGGATGGAGATACGCAGTATTTT.

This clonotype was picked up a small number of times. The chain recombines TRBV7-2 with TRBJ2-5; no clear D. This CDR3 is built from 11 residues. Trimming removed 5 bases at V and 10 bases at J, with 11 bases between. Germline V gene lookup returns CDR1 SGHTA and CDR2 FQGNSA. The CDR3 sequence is CASSPVRVQYF. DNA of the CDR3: TGTGCCAGCAGCCCAGTTAGGGTCCAGTACTTC.

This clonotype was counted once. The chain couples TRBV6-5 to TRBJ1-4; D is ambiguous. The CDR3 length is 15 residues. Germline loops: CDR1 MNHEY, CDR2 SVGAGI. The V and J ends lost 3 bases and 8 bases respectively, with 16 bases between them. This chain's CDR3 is CASSYGGSIREKLFF. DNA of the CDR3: TGTGCCAGCAGTTATGGAGGGTCAATTCGGGAAAAACTGTTTTTT.

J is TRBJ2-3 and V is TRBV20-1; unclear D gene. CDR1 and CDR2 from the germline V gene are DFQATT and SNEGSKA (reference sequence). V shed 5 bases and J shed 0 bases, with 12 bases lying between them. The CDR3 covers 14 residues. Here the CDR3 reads CSAPIPLSTDTQYF. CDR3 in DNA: TGCAGTGCTCCTATTCCTCTTAGCACAGATACGCAGTATTTT.

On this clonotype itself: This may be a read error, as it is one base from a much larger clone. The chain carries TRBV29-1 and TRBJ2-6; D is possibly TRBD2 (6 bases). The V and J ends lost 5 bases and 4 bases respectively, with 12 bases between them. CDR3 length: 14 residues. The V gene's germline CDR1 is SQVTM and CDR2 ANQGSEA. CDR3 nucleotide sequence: TGCAGCGTTCTCGGGAGAACGGGGGCCAACGTCCTGACTTTC. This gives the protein CSVLGRTGANVLTF.

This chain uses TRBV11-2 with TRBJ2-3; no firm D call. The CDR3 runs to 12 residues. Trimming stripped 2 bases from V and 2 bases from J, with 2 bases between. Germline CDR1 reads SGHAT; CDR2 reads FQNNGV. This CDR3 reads CASSLNTDTQYF. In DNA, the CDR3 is TGTGCCAGCAGCTTAAACACAGATACGCAGTATTTT.

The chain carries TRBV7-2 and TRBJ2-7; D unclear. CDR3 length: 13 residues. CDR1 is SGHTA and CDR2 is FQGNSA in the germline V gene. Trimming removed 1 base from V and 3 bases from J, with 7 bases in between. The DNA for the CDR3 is TGTGCCAGCAGCTTAGACCCCCACTACGAGCAGTACTTC. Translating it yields CASSLDPHYEQYF.

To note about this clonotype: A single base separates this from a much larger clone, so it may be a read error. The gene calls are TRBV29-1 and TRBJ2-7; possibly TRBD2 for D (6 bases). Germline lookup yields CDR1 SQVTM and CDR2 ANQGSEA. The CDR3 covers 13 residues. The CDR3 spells CSVRDPGPYKQYF. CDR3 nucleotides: TGCAGCGTGCGGGATCCGGGACCCTACAAGCAGTACTTC.

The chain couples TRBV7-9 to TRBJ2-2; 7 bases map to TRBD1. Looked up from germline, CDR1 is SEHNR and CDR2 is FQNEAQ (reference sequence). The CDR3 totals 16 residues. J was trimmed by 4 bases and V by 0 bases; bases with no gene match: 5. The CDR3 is CASSLAGGLSTGELFF. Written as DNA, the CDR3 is TGTGCCAGCAGCTTAGCAGGGGGCCTTAGCACCGGGGAGCTGTTTTTT.

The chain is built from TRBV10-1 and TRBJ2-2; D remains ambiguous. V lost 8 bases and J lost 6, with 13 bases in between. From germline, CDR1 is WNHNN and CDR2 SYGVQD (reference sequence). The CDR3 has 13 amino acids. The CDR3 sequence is CASGATTPGELFF. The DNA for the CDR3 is TGCGCCAGCGGAGCGACCACCCCCGGGGAGCTGTTTTTT.

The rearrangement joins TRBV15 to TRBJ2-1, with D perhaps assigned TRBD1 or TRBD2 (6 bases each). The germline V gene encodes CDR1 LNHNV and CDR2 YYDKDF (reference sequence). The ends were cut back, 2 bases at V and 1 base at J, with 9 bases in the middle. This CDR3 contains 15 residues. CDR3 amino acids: CATSRKGGSYNEQFF. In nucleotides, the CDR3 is TGTGCCACCAGCAGAAAAGGGGGGTCCTACAATGAGCAGTTCTTC.